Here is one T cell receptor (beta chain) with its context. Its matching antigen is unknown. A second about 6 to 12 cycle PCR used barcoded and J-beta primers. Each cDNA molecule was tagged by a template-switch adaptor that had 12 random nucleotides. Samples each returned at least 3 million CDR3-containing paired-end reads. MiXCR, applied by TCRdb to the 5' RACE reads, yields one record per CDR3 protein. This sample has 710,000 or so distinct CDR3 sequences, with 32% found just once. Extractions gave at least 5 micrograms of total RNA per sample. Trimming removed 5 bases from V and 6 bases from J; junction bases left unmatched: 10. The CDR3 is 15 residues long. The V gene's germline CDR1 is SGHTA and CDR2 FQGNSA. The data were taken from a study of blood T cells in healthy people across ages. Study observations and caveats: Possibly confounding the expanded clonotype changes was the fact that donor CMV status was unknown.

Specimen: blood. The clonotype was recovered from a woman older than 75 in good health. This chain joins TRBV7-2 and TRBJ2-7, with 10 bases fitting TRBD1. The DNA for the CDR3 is TGTGCCAGCAGCACCCGGACAGGGGGAGGATCCGAGCAGTACTTC. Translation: CASSTRTGGGSEQYF.